The 16 T cell receptor beta chains below all came from one sample that was sequenced in a study of lymphopenia after photon versus proton radiotherapy. Libraries were prepared by immunoSEQ multiplex PCR; TCRdb keeps only in-frame clonotypes and omits some of them. The sample lists 43,000 or so clones; over 75% were seen once. This material consisted of peripheral blood, taken from a patient treated with photon-based radiotherapy. The receptors originated from a man aged 35 to 55 with gastric cancer.

This chain uses TRBV5-4 with TRBJ1-2; TRBD1 aligns across 7 bases. This CDR3 is built from 15 residues. Germline V gene lookup returns CDR1 SGHNT and CDR2 YYREEE (reference sequence). V shed 0 bases and J 8 bases; nucleotides not matched to a gene: 10. CDR3 nucleotides: TGTGCCAGCAGCTTGGTCGGACAGGCCACTGCAGGCTACACCTTC. Protein sequence: CASSLVGQATAGYTF.

The chain uses TRBV6-1 and TRBJ2-5, with D perhaps matching TRBD2 (5 bases). This CDR3 has 14 amino acids. V was pared by 6 bases and J by 0 bases, with 11 bases between. The germline V gene has CDR1 MNHNS and CDR2 SASEGT. CDR3 sequence: CASRSGVYQETQYF. The CDR3 nucleotides are TGTGCCAGCAGAAGCGGTGTGTACCAAGAGACCCAGTACTTC.

The CDR3 sequence: CASSQDAPSGGTYEQYF. CDR3 in DNA: TGCGCCAGCAGCCAAGATGCGCCTAGCGGGGGAACCTACGAGCAGTACTTC. V is TRBV4-1 and J is TRBJ2-7, with 10 positions matching TRBD2. Germline loops: CDR1 MGHRA, CDR2 YSYEKL. The ends lost 0 bases at V and 2 bases at J; junction bases unmatched: 7. The CDR3 covers 17 residues.

The chain employs TRBV7-6 and TRBJ2-7; D unclear. From germline, CDR1 is SGHVS and CDR2 FNYEAQ. The V gene lost 0 bases and the J gene lost 1 base, with 7 bases spanning the gap. The CDR3 has 14 amino acids. For the CDR3, the DNA is TGTGCCAGCAGCTTAGCGCACGGTTCCTACGAGCAGTACTTC. This encodes CASSLAHGSYEQYF. Full variable domain (remainder filled in from reference TRBV7-6 and TRBJ2-7): GAGVSQSPRYKVTKRGQDVALRCDPISGHVSLYWYRQALGQGPEFLTYFNYEAQQDKSGLPNDRFSAERPEGSISTLTIQRTEQRDSAMYRCASSLAHGSYEQYFGPGTRLTVT.

In this sample, this clone turned up once. The chain employs TRBV2 and TRBJ1-1, with unresolved D. The CDR3 consists of 13 residues. The germline CDR1 and CDR2 sequences are SNHLY and FYNNEI. The V and J ends lost 7 bases and 0 bases respectively, with 9 bases between them. The CDR3 region is CASKFRLNTEAFF. As DNA, the CDR3 is TGTGCCAGCAAGTTCCGATTGAACACTGAAGCTTTCTTT. The full variable domain, completed using reference TRBV2 and TRBJ1-1, is EPEVTQTPSHQVTQMGQEVILRCVPISNHLYFYWYRQILGQKVEFLVSFYNNEISEKSEIFDDQFSVERPDGSNFTLKIRSTKLEDSAMYFCASKFRLNTEAFFGQGTRLTVV.

On this clone: This CDR3 is also generated by other DNA sequences in the sample. This chain joins TRBV2 and TRBJ1-2, with TRBD1 as a possible D gene (5 bases). The V gene's germline CDR1 is SNHLY and CDR2 FYNNEI. Deletions cut 4 bases from V and 4 bases from J, with 13 bases between. The CDR3 consists of 14 residues. The CDR3 sequence: CASSARGASYGYTF. The CDR3 region has the DNA TGTGCCAGCAGTGCCCGTGGGGCGAGCTATGGCTACACCTTC.

This sequence joins TRBV2 and TRBJ2-5; D perhaps matches TRBD2 (6 bases). The germline V and J ends were trimmed by 6 bases and 5 bases, with 16 bases remaining between them. CDR1 is SNHLY, CDR2 FYNNEI, per germline. The CDR3 length is 14 residues. As DNA, the CDR3 is TGTGCCAGCAGGGTGGGGCAGGGAGGCGAGACCCAGTACTTC. Its protein is CASRVGQGGETQYF.

The chain links TRBV5-1 to TRBJ1-5; 7 nucleotides align to TRBD1. CDR1 and CDR2 (germline): SGHRS, YFSETQ. The CDR3 runs 16 residues. V dropped 0 bases and J dropped 5; count of bases not matched to a gene: 8. CDR3: CASSLDGRGGDQPQHF. The CDR3 DNA is TGCGCCAGCAGCTTGGACGGCAGGGGGGGAGATCAGCCCCAGCATTTT.

The V call is TRBV10-3, the J call TRBJ1-5; 8 bases line up with TRBD1. This CDR3 has 15 residues. V lost 5 bases, J lost 1 base, and 4 bases stayed unmatched. Germline CDR1 reads ENHRY; CDR2 reads SYGVKD. The CDR3 loop reads CAISSDRVSNQPQHF. The CDR3, as DNA: TGTGCCATCAGTTCGGACAGGGTAAGCAATCAGCCCCAGCATTTT.

The rearrangement uses TRBV11-2 and TRBJ2-2, with D tentatively TRBD1 or TRBD2 (6 bases each). CDR1 and CDR2 (germline): SGHAT, FQNNGV. The CDR3 has 17 residues. Trimming removed 7 bases from V and 7 bases from J, with 25 bases in between. Here the CDR3 DNA reads TGTGCCAGCACCATATTTGGGGGGCCAGGGAGTGGCGGGGAGCTGTTTTTT. This sequence encodes CASTIFGGPGSGGELFF.

The chain is built from TRBV4-1 and TRBJ1-1; unclear D gene. V shed 2 bases and J shed 0 bases, with 7 bases lying between them. Per the germline V gene, CDR1 is MGHRA and CDR2 is YSYEKL. The CDR3 spans 14 residues. The CDR3 DNA reads as TGCGCCAGCAGCCAATTCCCCCTGAACACTGAAGCTTTCTTT. Translating it yields CASSQFPLNTEAFF.

The chain employs TRBV6-4 and TRBJ2-3; D tentatively fits TRBD1 or TRBD2 (5 bases each). Looked up from germline, CDR1 is MRHNA and CDR2 is SNTAGT. V shed 5 bases and J shed 5 bases, with 23 bases lying between them. The CDR3 is made up of 17 amino acids. This CDR3 reads CASSPPGHVGPLDTQYF. In DNA form, the CDR3 reads TGTGCCAGCAGTCCCCCCGGACATGTGGGACCTTTAGATACGCAGTATTTT.

The chain couples TRBV10-3 to TRBJ2-1; D may be TRBD2 (5 bases). V lost 4 bases and J 5 bases, leaving 18 bases between the germline ends. The germline V gene has CDR1 ENHRY and CDR2 SYGVKD. The CDR3 spans 16 residues. CDR3 coding DNA: TGTGCCATCAGTGCCCGAGGGCCCGGTGGGAACAATGAGCAGTTCTTC. This gives the protein CAISARGPGGNNEQFF.

V gene TRBV5-4 combines with J gene TRBJ2-3; tentative D call: TRBD1 (5 bases). Trimming stripped 0 bases from V and 4 bases from J, with 6 bases between. CDR1 and CDR2 from the germline V gene are SGHNT and YYREEE (reference sequence). The CDR3 is made up of 13 amino acids. As DNA, the CDR3 is TGTGCCAGCAGCTTGGAAGGGGCAGATACGCAGTATTTT. Its translation: CASSLEGADTQYF.

This clone is a singleton in its sample. The V and J genes are TRBV9 and TRBJ2-6; 9 bases are a match to TRBD1. CDR3 length: 18 residues. The ends lost 4 bases at V and 2 bases at J; junction bases unmatched: 10. Germline V gene sequence: CDR1 SGDLS, CDR2 YYNGEE. DNA for the CDR3: TGTGCCAGCAGCCCGAACAGGGGGCGAGGCGCTGGGGCCAACGTCCTGACTTTC. Protein product: CASSPNRGRGAGANVLTF.

The chain has TRBV27 and TRBJ2-5, with a weak D call TRBD1 (6 bases). The CDR3 runs to 13 residues. Germline loops: CDR1 MNHEY, CDR2 SMNVEV (reference sequence). The DNA for the CDR3 is TGTGCTACCCGCAGGGGATCTCAAGAGACCCAGTACTTC. Translated, it gives CATRRGSQETQYF.